This T cell receptor (beta chain) was found in a study of T-cell memory formation after mild COVID-19. Study outcomes and limitations: Detection of some responders pre-infection suggested pre-existing cross-reactive memory T cells participated.

The table lists this clonotype with a few counts. The target antigen is unknown. CDR3 length equals 13 residues. CDR1 and CDR2 (germline): SQVTM, ANQGSEA. V gave up 5 bases and J gave up 0 bases, with 11 bases separating them. Constant-segment-primed 5'RACE gave TCR alpha and TCR beta cDNA libraries with sample barcodes and UMIs. MiXCR, run by TCRdb on the 5' RACE reads, gives a single entry per CDR3 protein. The profile covers roughly 620,000 distinct CDR3 sequences, with roughly 18% appearing a single time and approximately 12% taken by the ten largest. The rearrangement uses TRBV29-1 and TRBJ2-7, with D possibly matching TRBD2 (5 bases). This receptor was obtained from an adult woman who had mild COVID-19 (a few samples of this study predate the infection). Cell type and time point are not known. The sequenced sample consisted of PBMCs or a T cell subset sorted from them (not recorded which). The CDR3 region has the DNA TGCAGCGTTCGGGGAGTTCTCTCCTACGAGCAGTACTTC. It codes for CSVRGVLSYEQYF.